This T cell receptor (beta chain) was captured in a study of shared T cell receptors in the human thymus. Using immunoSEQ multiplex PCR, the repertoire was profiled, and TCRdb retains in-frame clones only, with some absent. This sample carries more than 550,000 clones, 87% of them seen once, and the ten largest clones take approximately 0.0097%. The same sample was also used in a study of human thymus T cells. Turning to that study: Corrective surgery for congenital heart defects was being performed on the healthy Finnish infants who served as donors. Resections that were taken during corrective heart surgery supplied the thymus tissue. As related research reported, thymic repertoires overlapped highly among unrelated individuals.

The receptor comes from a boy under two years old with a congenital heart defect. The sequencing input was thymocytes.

CDR3 sequence: CASSLPTAISGNTIYF. The CDR3 DNA is TGTGCCAGCAGCTTACCGACAGCTATCTCTGGAAACACCATATATTTT. The chain links TRBV7-8 to TRBJ1-3; possibly TRBD1 for D (5 bases). The CDR3 has 16 amino acids. Trimming removed 2 bases from V and 0 bases from J, with 11 bases in between. Germline CDR1 is SGHVS and CDR2 is FQNEAQ.